These 19 T cell receptor beta chains came from one sample sequenced in a study of blood T cell repertoires in COVID-19. Measured with immunoSEQ multiplex PCR; TCRdb has only the in-frame clones, and not every one. The sample yields about 82,000 clones, around 83% seen once. Sample: peripheral blood. Every receptor here comes from an older woman with acute or convalescent COVID-19.

The chain employs TRBV28 and TRBJ2-3; 8 nucleotides agree with TRBD2. V lost 4 bases and J lost 11; bases outside the gene matches: 23. Germline V gene data show CDR1 as MDHEN and CDR2 as SYDVKM. The CDR3 runs 18 residues. CDR3 bases: TGTGCCAGCAGTTCCTCGGGAAGCGGGAGTTCCCCCGGGTTGGGGCAGTATTTT. This sequence encodes CASSSSGSGSSPGLGQYF.

A few counts support this clone. The V gene is TRBV15, the J gene TRBJ1-5; no definite D call. CDR3 size: 14 residues. Trimming cost V 0 bases and J 6 bases, with 9 bases left between them. Looked up from germline, CDR1 is LNHNV and CDR2 is YYDKDF (reference sequence). The CDR3 region is CATSREGRSQPQHF. DNA for the CDR3: TGTGCCACCAGCAGAGAGGGGAGGAGTCAGCCCCAGCATTTT.

The rearrangement links TRBV5-8 to TRBJ1-2; 7 bases match TRBD1. Looked up from germline, CDR1 is SGHTS and CDR2 is YDEGEE. The CDR3 spans 16 residues. V was pared by 2 bases and J by 2 bases, with 9 bases of the junction left unmatched. This CDR3 reads CASSFEQGQGNYGYTF. The CDR3, as DNA: TGTGCCAGCAGCTTCGAACAGGGGCAAGGGAACTATGGCTACACCTTC.

The chain uses TRBV6-5 and TRBJ2-7; D possibly corresponds to TRBD2 (6 bases). The germline V gene has CDR1 MNHEY and CDR2 SVGAGI. V shed 8 bases and J shed 2 bases, with 13 bases lying between them. The CDR3 runs to 13 residues. In nucleotides, the CDR3 is TGTGCCAGCTTAAGGCGACTAGCCTACGAGCAGTACTTC. Residues: CASLRRLAYEQYF.

To note about this clone: Germline is not matched at one junction end, which may reflect a read error. CDR3 coding DNA: TGTGCCAGCAGTGACTCGGGCGGGACAGGGCCCTTC. The encoded protein is CASSDSGGTGPF. V and J are TRBV6-5 and TRBJ2-7; 9 bases fit TRBD1. CDR3 length: 12 residues. Germline V gene data show CDR1 as MNHEY and CDR2 as SVGAGI.

This clone has a single count. The chain recombines TRBV9 with TRBJ1-3, with D perhaps matching TRBD1 (5 bases). V was shortened by 0 bases and J by 4 bases, with 14 bases between the two germline ends. In germline, CDR1 is SGDLS, CDR2 YYNGEE. This CDR3 comprises 16 residues. The CDR3 loop is CASSVEEGRRGNTIYF. The DNA for the CDR3 is TGTGCCAGCAGCGTAGAGGAGGGACGAAGGGGAAACACCATATATTTT.

In its sample, this clone was seen once. Other DNA sequences from this sample encode an identical CDR3 as well. This rearrangement joins TRBV3-1 (or the pseudogene TRBV3-2) to TRBJ2-2, with 7 bases matching TRBD1. Trimming took 2 bases from V and 11 from J; bases not matched to a gene: 8. Germline loops: CDR1 LGHDT, CDR2 YNNKEL (reference sequence). The CDR3 has 14 residues. The chain's CDR3 is CASSQNIDRVELFF. CDR3 nucleotide sequence: TGTGCCAGCAGCCAAAACATCGACAGGGTTGAGCTGTTTTTT.

The chain combines TRBV4-1 with TRBJ2-5, with TRBD2 as a possible D gene (5 bases). Germline assignment: CDR1 MGHRA and CDR2 YSYEKL. The CDR3 consists of 14 residues. Trimming left V 1 base short and J 5 bases short, with 11 bases between. The CDR3 DNA follows: TGCGCCAGCAGCCAAGGGATGGGCGGGGAGACCCAGTACTTC. Translation: CASSQGMGGETQYF.

The J gene is TRBJ2-5, the V gene TRBV5-1; D possibly corresponds to TRBD2 (6 bases). The CDR3 contains 14 residues. Germline CDR1 is SGHRS and CDR2 is YFSETQ. V shed 0 bases and J shed 5 bases, with 11 bases lying between them. The chain's CDR3 is CASSLVGGDETQYF. CDR3 bases: TGCGCCAGCAGCTTGGTAGGAGGGGACGAGACCCAGTACTTC.

This sequence joins TRBV5-6 and TRBJ1-5; TRBD1 matches 8 bases. From germline, CDR1 is SGHDT and CDR2 YYEEEE. V trimming: 2 bases; J trimming: 4 bases; junction bases outside the gene matches: 2. CDR3 length equals 14 residues. The CDR3 DNA reads TGTGCCAGCAGCTTCGGACAGGGAAATCAGCCCCAGCATTTT. Its protein is CASSFGQGNQPQHF.

The V call is TRBV18, the J call TRBJ2-7; D is possibly TRBD2 (5 bases). The germline gives CDR1 KGHSH, CDR2 LQKENI. Trimming removed 3 bases at V and 5 bases at J, with 20 bases between. The CDR3 is 16 residues long. CDR3 nucleotide sequence: TGTGCCAGCTCACCCCCACGCCCGGGATACAGCCACGAGCAGTACTTC. It encodes CASSPPRPGYSHEQYF.

The table lists this clone with a few counts. The rearrangement joins TRBV30 to TRBJ2-2, with TRBD1 matching over 8 bases. Germline V lookup: CDR1 GTSNPN, CDR2 SVGIG (reference sequence). The CDR3 length is 14 residues. J gave up 4 bases and V 2 bases, and 3 bases lay outside the gene matches. For the CDR3, the DNA is TGTGCCTGGAGTTACACAGGGGGCACCGGGGAGCTGTTTTTT. Translation: CAWSYTGGTGELFF.

V and J are TRBV7-9 and TRBJ1-1; weak D call: TRBD1 (5 bases). In germline, CDR1 is SEHNR, CDR2 FQNEAQ (reference sequence). CDR3 length equals 14 residues. V was cut by 0 bases and J by 7 bases, with 12 bases left in between. The DNA of the CDR3 is TGTGCCAGCAGCTTAGCCCGGGCAGGGCTTGAAGCTTTCTTT. It encodes CASSLARAGLEAFF.

This clone was seen once. The chain is built from TRBV5-4 and TRBJ1-2, with D perhaps TRBD1 (6 bases). Germline values: CDR1 SGHNT, CDR2 YYREEE (reference sequence). The CDR3 spans 15 residues. V was clipped by 3 bases and J by 3 bases, with 15 bases between them. The CDR3 coding sequence is TGTGCCAGCAGCTCCATGCAACAGGGAGACTATGGCTACACCTTC. Protein sequence: CASSSMQQGDYGYTF.

This chain links TRBV7-2 with TRBJ1-1; the match to TRBD1 covers 10 bases. Trimming removed 2 bases from V and 5 bases from J; junction bases left unmatched: 8. CDR1 and CDR2 (germline): SGHTA, FQGNSA. The CDR3 has 16 amino acids. The chain's CDR3 is CASSLRQGAVGTEAFF. CDR3 bases: TGTGCCAGCAGCTTAAGACAGGGGGCGGTCGGGACTGAAGCTTTCTTT.

The V and J genes are TRBV7-2 and TRBJ2-5; D ambiguous. Germline-derived CDR1 and CDR2 are SGHTA and FQGNSA. V dropped 3 bases and J dropped 2 bases, with 13 bases sitting between them. The CDR3 totals 15 residues. CDR3 sequence: CASSFGSTTQETQYF. The CDR3 nucleotides read TGTGCCAGCAGCTTCGGGTCCACTACTCAAGAGACCCAGTACTTC.

This clone was detected only a few times. J is TRBJ1-5 and V is TRBV19; 7 positions match TRBD1. This CDR3 is 15 amino acids long. Germline trimming cut 0 bases from V and 5 bases from J; bases unmatched to any gene: 4. Germline lookup yields CDR1 LNHDA and CDR2 SQIVND (reference sequence). CDR3 coding DNA: TGTGCCAGTAGTATAGAGGCCAGGGGGTATCAGCCCCAGCATTTT. Amino acid sequence: CASSIEARGYQPQHF.

The rearrangement joins TRBV9 to TRBJ2-3, with TRBD2 identical over 12 bases. Germline V gene data show CDR1 as SGDLS and CDR2 as YYNGEE. The CDR3 spans 16 residues. Unmatched junction bases numbered 5, after V lost 4 bases and J lost 2 bases. Here the CDR3 DNA reads TGTGCCAGCAGCCGGGGGACTAGCGGGTTCACAGATACGCAGTATTTT. This gives the protein CASSRGTSGFTDTQYF.

The chain combines TRBV29-1 with TRBJ2-2, with 7 nucleotides matching TRBD1. V trimming: 6 bases; J trimming: 2 bases; junction bases outside the gene matches: 6. Germline V gene lookup returns CDR1 SQVTM and CDR2 ANQGSEA. The CDR3 runs to 14 residues. The CDR3: CSVTGTVNTGELFF. The CDR3 nucleotides read TGCAGCGTAACCGGGACAGTAAACACCGGGGAGCTGTTTTTT.